The 11 T cell receptor beta chains below all came from one sample that was sequenced in a study of CD8+CD57+ T cells in acquired aplastic anemia. TCR beta VDJ and CDR3 profiling used genomic DNA as template. TCRdb reprocessed the reads with MiXCR, giving one entry per CDR3 protein. Of 200,000 or so distinct CDR3 sequences listed, approximately 60% are singletons. The sequenced patients had an expansion of CD8+CD57+ cells seen by flow cytometry. Sample: sorted CD4+, CD8+, or CD8+CD57+ T cells (not recorded which) from PBMCs. These receptors were taken from a human donor with aplastic anemia.

The chain links TRBV6-5 to TRBJ1-1; unclear D gene. Germline V lookup: CDR1 MNHEY, CDR2 SVGAGI. The ends were cut back, 0 bases at V and 7 bases at J, with 9 bases in the middle. The CDR3 extends over 13 amino acids. The CDR3 DNA sequence: TGTGCCAGCAGTTACTCGATTGGGGTTGAAGCTTTCTTT. Amino acids: CASSYSIGVEAFF.

The chain couples TRBV25-1 to TRBJ1-3, with D unclear. Trimming stripped 6 bases from V and 0 bases from J, with 15 bases between. CDR1 is MGHDK, CDR2 SYGVNS, per germline. The CDR3 is 16 residues long. CDR3 in DNA: TGTGCCAGCAGCCCTCCCGGCCCGAGCTCTGGAAACACCATATATTTT. Its protein is CASSPPGPSSGNTIYF.

The CDR3 DNA reads as TGTGCCAGCAGGCTTCTAGCGGGAGGGACCGGGGAGCTGTTTTTT. Encoded protein: CASRLLAGGTGELFF. The gene calls are TRBV7-9 and TRBJ2-2, with 12 bases identical to TRBD2. V shed 6 bases, J shed 5 bases, and the junction held 4 bases outside the gene matches. The CDR3 has 15 residues. Germline loops: CDR1 SEHNR, CDR2 FQNEAQ (reference sequence).

This rearrangement joins TRBV6-6 to TRBJ1-1; D is perhaps TRBD1 (5 bases). V lost 2 bases, J lost 3 bases, and 10 bases lay in between. The germline V gene encodes CDR1 MNHNY and CDR2 SVGAGI (reference sequence). The CDR3 is 14 residues long. The CDR3 spells CASSYPDSYTEAFF. As DNA, the CDR3 is TGTGCCAGCAGTTACCCAGACAGCTACACTGAAGCTTTCTTT.

As to this clonotype: The junction shows a germline mismatch at one end, possibly a read error. The rearrangement links TRBV5-1 to TRBJ1-1; possible D gene TRBD1, 5 bases. Germline V gives CDR1 SGHRS, CDR2 YFSETQ. The CDR3 runs 15 residues. CDR3 amino acids: CASSLDRGLNTEAFF. The CDR3 nucleotides read TGTGCCAGCAGCTTAGATCGGGGCCTGAACACTGAAGCTTTCTTT.

The V and J genes are TRBV12-3 or TRBV12-4 and TRBJ2-1; 9 positions match TRBD2. V was pared by 5 bases and J by 5 bases, with 7 bases of the junction left unmatched. CDR3 length: 15 amino acids. The CDR3, as DNA: TGTGCCAGCAGTCGTAGCGGGGGCGCCAACAATGAGCAGTTCTTC. It encodes CASSRSGGANNEQFF.

A few counts support this clonotype. The junction departs from the called germline gene at one end, perhaps through a read error. The chain has TRBV7-9 and TRBJ2-3, with TRBD2 matching 10 bases. The CDR3 contains 14 residues. Looked up from germline, CDR1 is SEHNR and CDR2 is FQNEAQ (reference sequence). DNA for the CDR3: TGTGCCAGCAGCATAGCGGGGGGCCCAGATACGCAGTATTTT. Amino acid sequence: CASSIAGGPDTQYF.

This chain joins TRBV27 and TRBJ1-6; D is possibly TRBD1 (6 bases). V was pared by 7 bases and J by 11 bases, with 15 bases between. This CDR3 is 13 amino acids long. Germline V gene sequence: CDR1 MNHEY, CDR2 SMNVEV (reference sequence). The CDR3 DNA follows: TGTGCCAGCACAACAGGGCCCTCGGCACCCCTCCACTTT. The encoded protein is CASTTGPSAPLHF.

The rearrangement joins TRBV20-1 to TRBJ2-3; possible D gene TRBD2, 5 bases. Per the germline V gene, CDR1 is DFQATT and CDR2 is SNEGSKA (reference sequence). The V and J ends lost 3 bases and 5 bases respectively, with 9 bases between them. There are 12 residues in the CDR3. CDR3 sequence reads: CSASGDLDTQYF. DNA for the CDR3: TGCAGTGCTAGCGGGGATTTAGATACGCAGTATTTT.

The rearrangement joins TRBV29-1 to TRBJ2-7, with unresolved D. The CDR3 spans 16 residues. Per germline, CDR1 SQVTM and CDR2 ANQGSEA. The germline V and J ends were trimmed by 0 bases and 1 base, with 16 bases remaining between them. CDR3 region: CSVEEDGQNHSYEQYF. CDR3 in DNA: TGCAGCGTTGAAGAGGATGGGCAGAACCATTCCTACGAGCAGTACTTC.

This clonotype was seen a handful of times. The V gene is TRBV20-1, the J gene TRBJ1-1; 7 bases are shared with TRBD1. CDR3 size: 12 residues. Per germline, CDR1 DFQATT and CDR2 SNEGSKA (reference sequence). J lost 8 bases, V lost 7 bases, and 10 bases had no gene match. In DNA form, the CDR3 reads TGCAGTGGTCCGACAGGGCTTAAAGAAGCTTTCTTT. It is translated as CSGPTGLKEAFF.